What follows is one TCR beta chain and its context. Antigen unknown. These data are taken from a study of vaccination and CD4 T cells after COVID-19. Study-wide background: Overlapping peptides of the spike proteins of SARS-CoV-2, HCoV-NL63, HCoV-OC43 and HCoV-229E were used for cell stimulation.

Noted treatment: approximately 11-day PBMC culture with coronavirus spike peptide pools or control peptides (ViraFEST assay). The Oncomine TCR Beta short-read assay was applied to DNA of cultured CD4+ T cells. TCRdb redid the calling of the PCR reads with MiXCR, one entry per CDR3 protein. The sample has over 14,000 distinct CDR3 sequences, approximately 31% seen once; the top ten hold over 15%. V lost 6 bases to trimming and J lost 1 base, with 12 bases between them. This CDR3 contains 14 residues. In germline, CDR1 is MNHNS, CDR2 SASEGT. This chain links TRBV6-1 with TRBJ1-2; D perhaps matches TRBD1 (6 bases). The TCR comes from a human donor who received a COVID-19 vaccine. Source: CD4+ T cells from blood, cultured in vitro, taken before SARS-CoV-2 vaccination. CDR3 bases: TGTGCCAGCAGACCACAGGGTATTAACTATGGCTACACCTTC. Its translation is CASRPQGINYGYTF.